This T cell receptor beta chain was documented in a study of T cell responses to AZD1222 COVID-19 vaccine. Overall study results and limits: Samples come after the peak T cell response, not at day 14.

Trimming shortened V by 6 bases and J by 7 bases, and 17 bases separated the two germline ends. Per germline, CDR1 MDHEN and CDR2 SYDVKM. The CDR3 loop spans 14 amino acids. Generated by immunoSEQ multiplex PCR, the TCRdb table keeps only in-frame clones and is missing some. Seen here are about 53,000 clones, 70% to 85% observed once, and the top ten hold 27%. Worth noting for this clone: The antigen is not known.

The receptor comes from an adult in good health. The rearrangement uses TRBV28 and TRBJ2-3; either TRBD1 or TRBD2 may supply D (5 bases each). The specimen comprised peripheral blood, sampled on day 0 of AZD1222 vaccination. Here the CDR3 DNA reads TGTGCCAGCAGATCCGGGGACCCTAGGAATACGCAGTATTTT. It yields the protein CASRSGDPRNTQYF.